The clone carrying this T cell receptor beta chain came up many times. This entry belongs to a study of T cells in Graves' hyperthyroidism and ophthalmopathy. Regions amplified from RNA transcripts were the TCR beta CDR3 regions. First-round RT-PCR targeting the TCR CDR3 was performed with the HTBI primer set. TCRdb passed the multiplex PCR reads through MiXCR, listing each CDR3 protein once. The table lists about 95,000 distinct CDR3 sequences, roughly 39% of them singletons, with 10% in the top ten. This CDR3 spans 15 amino acids. The ends lost 4 bases at V and 0 bases at J; junction bases unmatched: 3. The V gene's germline CDR1 is SGHTA and CDR2 FQGTGA.

This TCR came from a woman under 40 with Graves' hyperthyroidism. The chain combines TRBV7-3 with TRBJ2-3, with TRBD2 identical over 8 bases. Material for sequencing was peripheral blood or thyroid tissue (not recorded which). This CDR3 reads CASSWSGSSTDTQYF. The CDR3 coding sequence is TGTGCCAGCAGCTGGAGCGGGAGTAGCACAGATACGCAGTATTTT.